The present TCR beta chain was sequenced within a study of OX40 agonist ivuxolimab in advanced cancers. About the study: Ivuxolimab is a fully human IgG2 antibody that activates OX40 (CD134). Enrolled patients in dose escalation had cancers that were hepatocellular carcinoma, melanoma, renal cell or head and neck cancer. Findings and limits, study-wide: Some patients who did not respond also had low normalized T-cell clonal expansion. Expanded clones tended on average to be more numerous among CD8+ T cells than CD4+.

On this clone itself: The antigen remains undetermined.

The CDR3 is 11 amino acids. Per germline, CDR1 DFQATT and CDR2 SNEGSKA (reference sequence). Trimming pared 1 base from V and 12 bases from J, leaving 12 bases between. TCRdb's copy holds only in-frame clones and misses some; the assay was immunoSEQ multiplex PCR. The sample carries 63,000 or so clones, less than 90% recorded once. Sample: CD4+ or CD8+ T cells sorted from blood, taken in a trial of the OX40 agonist ivuxolimab. The chain carries TRBV20-1 and TRBJ1-2; D ambiguous. This receptor was taken from an adult with an advanced solid tumor such as melanoma, head and neck, liver or kidney cancer. CDR3 DNA: TGCAGTGCTAGAGGGACTGAACTACACACCTTC. Translated, it gives CSARGTELHTF.